Below, one T cell receptor beta chain is given with its context. The antigen is unknown. The data were produced by immunoSEQ multiplex PCR, yet TCRdb's version contains in-frame clones alone and is incomplete. The sample holds approximately 7,600 clones; 80% to 95% are singletons and the top ten take roughly 0.5%. This entry is derived from a study of naive CD8 T cells in extremely preterm neonates. Deliveries were elective term cesareans at about 35-41 weeks, with no labor or membrane rupture. Sorted cells: live naive CD8+ T cells, CD45RA+CCR7+, Annexin V-negative. Study results and caveats: iChao1 richness was lowest in preterm neonates, significantly versus all ages. Compared with older groups, preterm CDR3s were shorter, with fewer N additions and less trimming. CDR3 nucleotide sharing was approximately 2.8% in preterm, 0.4% to 0.45% term, around 0.033% children, 0.008% to 0.01% adults.

This clonotype originated in a newborn in good health. Input material: naive CD8+ T cells from cord blood.

The CDR3 DNA reads TGTGCCAGCAGCTTGGACCTAGCGGGAGAAGCCGAGCAGTACTTC. Its protein product is CASSLDLAGEAEQYF. The gene calls are TRBV5-4 and TRBJ2-7; TRBD2 matches 10 bases. The CDR3 sequence is 15 residues long. After removal of 0 bases from V and 6 bases from J, the junction contained 6 bases not matched to a gene. Per the germline V gene, CDR1 is SGHNT and CDR2 is YYREEE (reference sequence).